The rows below give T cell receptor beta chains drawn from one sample of a study of T cell responses to AZD1222 COVID-19 vaccine. The repertoire was sequenced with immunoSEQ multiplex PCR; TCRdb's copy has only in-frame clones and lacks some. This sample has 110,000 or so clones, with approximately 88% found just once. The sequenced sample was peripheral blood, obtained 28 days after the second AZD1222 dose. Receptors were obtained from an adult who received the AZD1222 COVID-19 vaccine. Each CDR3 is given with its conserved first and last residue. Fields, in order: J gene, V gene, clone size, D gene, CDR3 DNA, CDR3 protein. A D gene is named only where the DNA matches it firmly. Expanded clones are given a class, and other clones once, few, many or no size at all.

J: TRBJ1-2
V: TRBV4-2
size: .
D: .
DNA: TGTGCCAGCAGCCAAGAGTTTACAGCTAACTATGGCTACACCTTC
CDR3: CASSQEFTANYGYTF

J: TRBJ1-2
V: TRBV29-1
size: .
D: .
DNA: TGCAGCGTTTTCGACAGGACTATGAGCGGCTACACCTTC
CDR3: CSVFDRTMSGYTF

J: TRBJ2-5
V: TRBV2
size: .
D: .
DNA: TGTGCCAGCAGTCCACAGGGAAAAGAGACCCAGTACTTC
CDR3: CASSPQGKETQYF

J: TRBJ1-5
V: TRBV12-5
size: .
D: TRBD1
DNA: TGTGCTAGTGCCGGGACAGGGGATCAGCCCCAGCATTTT
CDR3: CASAGTGDQPQHF

J: TRBJ2-7
V: TRBV11-2
size: .
D: .
DNA: TGTGCCAGCAGCTTAGGACAGATCAACTACGAGCAGTACTTC
CDR3: CASSLGQINYEQYF

J: TRBJ2-3
V: TRBV29-1
size: .
D: TRBD2
DNA: TGCAGCGTTCTGGGGACTAGTCGAACGCAGTATTTT
CDR3: CSVLGTSRTQYF

J: TRBJ2-3
V: TRBV5-8
size: .
D: .
DNA: TGTGCCAGCAGTTATGACAGCACAGATACGCAGTATTTT
CDR3: CASSYDSTDTQYF

J: TRBJ2-7
V: TRBV4-3
size: once
D: TRBD1
DNA: TGCGCCAGCAGCCAAGATGTAGGACAGGTCTACGAGCAGTACTTC
CDR3: CASSQDVGQVYEQYF

J: TRBJ1-1
V: TRBV5-1
size: few
D: TRBD1
DNA: TGCGCCAGCAGCTTGGGTCCATCAGGGGGCGGAACTGAAGCTTTCTTT
CDR3: CASSLGPSGGGTEAFF

J: TRBJ2-2
V: TRBV5-1
size: .
D: TRBD2
DNA: TGCGCCAGCAGCTCCGGGACTAGCGGGAGGAACACCGGGGAGCTGTTTTTT
CDR3: CASSSGTSGRNTGELFF